This T cell receptor (beta chain) was profiled in a study of control samples from healthy donors and cancer patients. Germline V gene sequence: CDR1 SGHTA, CDR2 FQGNSA. Between the trimmed V and J ends, which lost 10 bases and 3 bases, there was a span of 18 bases. This CDR3 comprises 14 residues. The repertoire was sequenced with immunoSEQ multiplex PCR; TCRdb's copy has only in-frame clones and lacks some. The repertoire holds approximately 150,000 clones, with approximately 88% as singletons. The clonotype was recovered from a young man in good health. V usage is TRBV7-2 and J usage is TRBJ1-1; D is unresolved. The sample comprised blood. The CDR3 here is CATKRNPADTEAFF. For the CDR3, the DNA is TGTGCCACTAAGAGGAACCCCGCAGACACTGAAGCTTTCTTT. The full variable domain, rest sourced from reference TRBV7-2 and TRBJ1-1, is GAGVSQSPSNKVTEKGKDVELRCDPISGHTALYWYRQSLGQGLEFLIYFQGNSAPDKSGLPSDRFSAERTGGSVSTLTIQRTQQEDSAVYLCATKRNPADTEAFFGQGTRLTVV.